The 29 T cell receptor beta chains below come from one sample, sequenced in a study of monozygotic twins with inflammatory bowel disease. Using the 5' RACE reads, TCRdb records one entry per CDR3 protein without DNA. The clone table shows some 150,000 distinct CDR3 sequences, with the ten largest holding 2.4%. Sequenced: blood. These receptor sequences come from a human donor with ulcerative colitis or Crohn's disease, or a healthy co-twin of an affected twin (not recorded which).

The V gene is TRBV7-7, the J gene TRBJ1-1; the D call from TCRdb, TRBD1, cannot be confirmed without DNA. Germline V CDR1 and CDR2: SSHAT, FNYEAQ (reference sequence). The CDR3 is made up of 13 amino acids. The CDR3 sequence is CASSLGGDTEAFF.

The gene calls are TRBV5-1 and TRBJ2-5; as DNA is missing, the TRBD1 call by TCRdb cannot be tested. The CDR3 is made up of 14 amino acids. The germline V gene encodes CDR1 SGHRS and CDR2 YFSETQ. CDR3 sequence: CASSGGQAQETQYF. Supplemented by reference TRBV5-1 and TRBJ2-5, the full variable domain reads KAGVTQTPRYLIKTRGQQVTLSCSPISGHRSVSWYQQTPGQGLQFLFEYFSETQRNKGNFPGRFSGRQFSNSRSEMNVSTLELGDSALYLCASSGGQAQETQYFGPGTRLLVL.

The chain employs TRBV3-1 and TRBJ2-4; TCRdb's D call of TRBD1 is untestable without DNA. The CDR3 spans 15 residues. CDR1 and CDR2 from the germline V gene are LGHDT and YNNKEL (reference sequence). CDR3: CASSQRDINRNIQYF.

This chain links TRBV5-1 with TRBJ2-1; TCRdb calls TRBD2, which cannot be checked without DNA. Per the germline V gene, CDR1 is SGHRS and CDR2 is YFSETQ. The CDR3 covers 15 residues. This chain's CDR3 is CASSFSGGYYNEQFF.

The J gene is TRBJ2-7, the V gene TRBV4-3; there is no DNA to check the TCRdb D call of TRBD2. This CDR3 spans 16 amino acids. The V gene's germline CDR1 is LGHNA and CDR2 YSLEER. CDR3: CASSQDVGTSVYEQYF.

The chain has TRBV10-3 and TRBJ2-1; TCRdb's D call of TRBD1 is untestable without DNA. Per germline, CDR1 ENHRY and CDR2 SYGVKD. The CDR3 sequence is 14 residues long. CDR3 region: CAINSRGGPNEQFF.

V usage is TRBV5-1 and J usage is TRBJ1-1; TCRdb proposes TRBD1, but this gene call is untestable without DNA. The germline gives CDR1 SGHRS, CDR2 YFSETQ. The CDR3 sequence is 16 residues long. The CDR3 spells CASSLYGQEMNTEAFF.

The gene calls are TRBV15 and TRBJ2-7; TCRdb gives TRBD2 as the D gene, but with no DNA this cannot be confirmed. The CDR3 spans 16 residues. Germline V gene sequence: CDR1 LNHNV, CDR2 YYDKDF (reference sequence). CDR3 in amino acids: CATSRAASSGGREQYF.

This sequence joins TRBV20-1 and TRBJ2-1. The CDR3 loop spans 11 amino acids. Germline V gene data show CDR1 as DFQATT and CDR2 as SNEGSKA (reference sequence). The CDR3 spells CSASLVNEQFF.

The chain joins TRBV20-1 to TRBJ1-6. The CDR3 covers 14 residues. CDR1 and CDR2 (germline): DFQATT, SNEGSKA (reference sequence). The CDR3 loop is CSARGRSHNSPLHF.

The chain links TRBV7-3 to TRBJ2-5; TCRdb picks TRBD2, but there is no DNA to check that call. The CDR3 extends over 15 amino acids. From germline, CDR1 is SGHTA and CDR2 FQGTGA. The CDR3 protein is CASSLRGGDQETQYF.

The chain couples TRBV29-1 to TRBJ2-5; lacking DNA, the TRBD2 call made by TCRdb goes unchecked. CDR3 length: 13 amino acids. Germline-derived CDR1 and CDR2 are SQVTM and ANQGSEA. CDR3 region: CSAVAGLQETQYF.

V is TRBV2 and J is TRBJ2-3. The CDR3 has 11 amino acids. CDR1 and CDR2 from the germline V gene are SNHLY and FYNNEI. The CDR3 spells CASSRRDTQYF.

The chain employs TRBV20-1 and TRBJ2-7; the D call of TRBD1 rests on TCRdb alone, since no DNA is present to check it. There are 14 residues in the CDR3. CDR1 and CDR2 (germline): DFQATT, SNEGSKA (reference sequence). The CDR3 protein is CSASKPGTSYEQYF.

The chain joins TRBV7-2 to TRBJ1-4. CDR1 and CDR2 from the germline V gene are SGHTA and FQGNSA. This CDR3 is built from 12 residues. Here the CDR3 reads CASSVGSGKLFF. The full variable domain, in which reference TRBV7-2 and TRBJ1-4 provide the parts outside the CDR3, is GAGVSQSPSNKVTEKGKDVELRCDPISGHTALYWYRQSLGQGLEFLIYFQGNSAPDKSGLPSDRFSAERTGGSVSTLTIQRTQQEDSAVYLCASSVGSGKLFFGSGTQLSVL.

The J gene is TRBJ1-4, the V gene TRBV11-3. The CDR3 covers 15 residues. The germline V gene has CDR1 SGHNT and CDR2 YENEEA. This CDR3 reads CASSFTGRGNEKLFF. Complete variable domain (other parts from reference TRBV11-3 and TRBJ1-4): EAGVVQSPRYKIIEKKQPVAFWCNPISGHNTLYWYLQNLGQGPELLIRYENEEAVDDSQLPKDRFSAERLKGVDSTLKIQPAELGDSAVYLCASSFTGRGNEKLFFGSGTQLSVL.

The chain is built from TRBV2 and TRBJ2-1; no DNA is available, so the TRBD2 call from TCRdb remains unchecked. Per germline, CDR1 SNHLY and CDR2 FYNNEI. The CDR3 runs 20 residues. This CDR3 is CASSRRTGTSGKSSYNEQFF.

The V and J genes are TRBV7-9 and TRBJ2-4; with no DNA, the TCRdb D assignment of TRBD1 cannot be verified. CDR1 SEHNR and CDR2 FQNEAQ come from the germline V gene (reference sequence). The CDR3 loop spans 12 amino acids. The chain's CDR3 is CASSLGGGTGYF.

The V gene is TRBV29-1, the J gene TRBJ2-1; checking the TCRdb D call of TRBD1 is not possible without DNA. CDR1 is SQVTM and CDR2 is ANQGSEA in the germline V gene. The CDR3 loop spans 12 amino acids. Here the CDR3 reads CSVGPGGNEQFF.

The chain couples TRBV5-1 to TRBJ2-5. This CDR3 is built from 13 residues. Germline lookup yields CDR1 SGHRS and CDR2 YFSETQ. The CDR3 region is CASSLAVSETQYF.

The chain uses TRBV28 and TRBJ2-2; TCRdb's D call, TRBD2, is unchecked because there is no DNA. Germline V gives CDR1 MDHEN, CDR2 SYDVKM. The CDR3 sequence is 17 residues long. The chain's CDR3 is CASSPRLAGEVTGELFF.

The chain carries TRBV7-3 and TRBJ2-1. Germline CDR1 SGHTA, CDR2 FQGTGA. CDR3 length: 15 residues. This chain's CDR3 is CASSLTGQPYNEQFF.

This rearrangement joins TRBV19 to TRBJ2-4. Looked up from germline, CDR1 is LNHDA and CDR2 is SQIVND (reference sequence). The CDR3 consists of 15 residues. The CDR3 loop is CASSGLGLAKNIQYF. Complete variable domain (other parts from reference TRBV19 and TRBJ2-4): DGGITQSPKYLFRKEGQNVTLSCEQNLNHDAMYWYRQDPGQGLRLIYYSQIVNDFQKGDIAEGYSVSREKKESFPLTVTSAQKNPTAFYLCASSGLGLAKNIQYFGAGTRLSVL.

The chain uses TRBV20-1 and TRBJ2-1; as DNA is missing, the TRBD1 call by TCRdb cannot be tested. The CDR3 contains 13 residues. Germline V gene lookup returns CDR1 DFQATT and CDR2 SNEGSKA (reference sequence). CDR3 residues: CSASGGIVDEQFF.

V and J are TRBV11-1 and TRBJ2-1; TCRdb selects TRBD1, and the lack of DNA leaves this call unchecked. There are 21 residues in the CDR3. Per the germline V gene, CDR1 is SGHAT and CDR2 is FQDESV (reference sequence). The CDR3 sequence is CASRAGTGSTSPHFLYNEQFF.

V usage is TRBV10-3 and J usage is TRBJ2-1. Germline V gene sequence: CDR1 ENHRY, CDR2 SYGVKD. The CDR3 sequence is 13 residues long. CDR3 residues: CAISDQTDNEQFF.

This rearrangement joins TRBV4-3 to TRBJ2-1; without DNA, the TCRdb call of TRBD2 cannot be checked. CDR1 LGHNA and CDR2 YSLEER come from the germline V gene. There are 18 residues in the CDR3. The CDR3 reads CASSQDWSGSATYNEQFF.

The gene calls are TRBV5-1 and TRBJ1-1; TCRdb's D call of TRBD1 is untestable without DNA. CDR1 and CDR2 from the germline V gene are SGHRS and YFSETQ. The length of the CDR3 is 16 residues. The CDR3: CASSRGRGTENTEAFF.

The V gene is TRBV20-1, the J gene TRBJ2-4; the D call from TCRdb, TRBD1, cannot be confirmed without DNA. CDR3 size: 13 residues. Germline V gene sequence: CDR1 DFQATT, CDR2 SNEGSKA (reference sequence). The CDR3 reads CSAGNSGRGGQYF.